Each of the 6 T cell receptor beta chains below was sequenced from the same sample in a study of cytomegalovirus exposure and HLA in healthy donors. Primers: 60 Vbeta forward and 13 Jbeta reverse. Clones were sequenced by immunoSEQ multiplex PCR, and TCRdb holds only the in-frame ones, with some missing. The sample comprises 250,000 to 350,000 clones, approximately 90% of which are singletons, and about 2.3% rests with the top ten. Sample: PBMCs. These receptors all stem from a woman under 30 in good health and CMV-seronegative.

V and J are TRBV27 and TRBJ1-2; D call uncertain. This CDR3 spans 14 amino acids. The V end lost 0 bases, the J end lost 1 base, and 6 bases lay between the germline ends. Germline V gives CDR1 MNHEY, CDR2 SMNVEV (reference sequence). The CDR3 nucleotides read TGTGCCAGCAGTTTATCAATATTTAACTATGGCTACACCTTC. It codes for CASSLSIFNYGYTF.

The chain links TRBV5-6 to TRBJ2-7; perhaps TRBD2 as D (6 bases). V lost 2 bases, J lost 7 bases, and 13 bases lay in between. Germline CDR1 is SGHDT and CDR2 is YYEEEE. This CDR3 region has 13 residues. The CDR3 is CASSFGGPQEQYF. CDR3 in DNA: TGTGCCAGCAGCTTCGGGGGACCGCAAGAGCAGTACTTC.

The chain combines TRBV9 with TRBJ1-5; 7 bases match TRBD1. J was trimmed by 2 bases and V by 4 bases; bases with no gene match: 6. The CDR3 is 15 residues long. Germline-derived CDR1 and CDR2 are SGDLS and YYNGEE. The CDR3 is CASSPGGMGNQPQHF. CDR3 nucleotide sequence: TGTGCCAGCAGCCCAGGGGGTATGGGCAATCAGCCCCAGCATTTT.

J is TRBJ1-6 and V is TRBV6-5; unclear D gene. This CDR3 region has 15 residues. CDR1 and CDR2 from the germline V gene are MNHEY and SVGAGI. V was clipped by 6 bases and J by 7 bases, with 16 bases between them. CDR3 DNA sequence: TGTGCCAGCAGGGTTGGGAGGAGAGGGAATTCACCCCTCCACTTT. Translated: CASRVGRRGNSPLHF.

CDR3 nucleotide sequence: TGTGCCAGCAGCCAAGCCGCAACCGGGGGGACTTTTGACTATGGCTACACCTTC. Protein product: CASSQAATGGTFDYGYTF. The chain carries TRBV4-2 and TRBJ1-2; a weak D match, TRBD1 (5 bases). Between the trimmed V and J ends, which lost 1 base and 3 bases, there was a span of 21 bases. CDR1 and CDR2 from the germline V gene are LGHNA and YNFKEQ. This CDR3 comprises 18 residues.

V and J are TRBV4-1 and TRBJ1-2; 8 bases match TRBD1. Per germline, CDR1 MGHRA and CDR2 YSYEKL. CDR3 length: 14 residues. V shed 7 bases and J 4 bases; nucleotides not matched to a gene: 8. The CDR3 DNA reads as TGCGCCAGCAACCCCTTGGGACAGGCCTATGGCTACACCTTC. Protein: CASNPLGQAYGYTF.